A single sample is the source of the 23 T cell receptor beta chains below, sequenced in a study of blood T cell repertoires in COVID-19. Assay: immunoSEQ multiplex PCR; the TCRdb copy retains only in-frame clones and omits some. The table has fewer than 70,000 clones, roughly 79% seen once. The sample consisted of peripheral blood. These TCRs come from a human donor in a cohort sampled during active COVID-19.

The chain has TRBV30 and TRBJ1-4, with D possibly matching TRBD1 (6 bases). Trimming took 1 base from V and 3 from J, leaving 9 bases between them. CDR1 and CDR2 from the germline V gene are GTSNPN and SVGIG (reference sequence). The CDR3 has 14 residues. The CDR3, as DNA: TGTGCCTGGAGTGGGACAGCACCTAATGAAAAACTGTTTTTT. It yields the protein CAWSGTAPNEKLFF.

The genes are TRBV5-6 and TRBJ2-2, with TRBD1 matching 8 bases. Germline values: CDR1 SGHDT, CDR2 YYEEEE. After removal of 3 bases from V and 5 bases from J, the junction contained 9 bases not matched to a gene. This CDR3 region has 16 residues. The CDR3 DNA reads as TGTGCCAGCAGCTGGGGGGCAGGGGGCGCGACCGGGGAGCTGTTTTTT. Its protein product is CASSWGAGGATGELFF.

This rearrangement joins TRBV4-1 to TRBJ2-7; 8 bases are a match to TRBD2. This CDR3 is built from 16 residues. Germline V CDR1 and CDR2: MGHRA, YSYEKL. J gave up 4 bases and V 2 bases, and 10 bases lay outside the gene matches. CDR3 sequence (DNA): TGCGCCAGCAGCCAACCGAGGGACGCGGGGGGATACGAGCAGTACTTC. It codes for CASSQPRDAGGYEQYF.

The CDR3 DNA sequence: TGTGCCAGCCACTCCGGGACAGGAATCTCCTACGAGCAGTACTTC. It is translated as CASHSGTGISYEQYF. This chain uses TRBV2 with TRBJ2-7; 8 bases match TRBD1. The length of the CDR3 is 15 residues. Germline V lookup: CDR1 SNHLY, CDR2 FYNNEI. The V and J ends lost 8 bases and 0 bases, in that order; junction bases with no gene match: 9.

This chain uses TRBV24-1 with TRBJ2-2, with TRBD1 as a possible D gene (5 bases). Trimming took off 3 bases at V and 8 bases at J, with 9 bases between the two ends. The CDR3 has 13 residues. The germline V gene encodes CDR1 KGHDR and CDR2 SFDVKD. CDR3 bases: TGTGCCACCAGTGATCTCAGGGCGGGGGAGCTGTTTTTT. Its protein is CATSDLRAGELFF.

V gene TRBV6-2 or TRBV6-3 combines with J gene TRBJ2-1; 13 bases line up with TRBD2. Germline CDR1 is MNHEY and CDR2 is SVGEGT. The CDR3 loop spans 17 amino acids. V trimming: 4 bases; J trimming: 4 bases; junction bases outside the gene matches: 7. In nucleotides, the CDR3 is TGTGCCAGCAGTTCGGGGAAGGGACTAGCGGGATACAATGAGCAGTTCTTC. This sequence encodes CASSSGKGLAGYNEQFF.

The chain links TRBV2 to TRBJ2-5; 10 positions agree with TRBD1. Trimming cost V 6 bases and J 5 bases; bases outside gene matches: 9. The CDR3 loop spans 15 amino acids. The germline gives CDR1 SNHLY, CDR2 FYNNEI. CDR3 loop: CASSPDRGRRETQYF. Here the CDR3 DNA reads TGTGCCAGCAGCCCCGACAGGGGGCGCAGGGAGACCCAGTACTTC.

The CDR3 is CASSPTGGVSYTF. The CDR3 nucleotides read TGTGCCAGCAGCCCTACAGGGGGCGTAAGCTACACCTTC. The chain uses TRBV14 and TRBJ1-2, with 9 bases fitting TRBD1. CDR1 and CDR2 from the germline V gene are SGHDN and FVKESK. The CDR3 runs to 13 residues. Trimming at V came to 4 bases and at J to 9 bases, leaving 6 bases not matched to a gene.

The V and J genes are TRBV2 and TRBJ1-2, with D perhaps TRBD1 (6 bases). Germline V gene sequence: CDR1 SNHLY, CDR2 FYNNEI. Between the trimmed V and J ends, which lost 3 bases and 4 bases, there was a span of 12 bases. The CDR3 covers 14 residues. CDR3 sequence reads: CASSDRTVTYGYTF. DNA of the CDR3: TGTGCCAGCAGTGACCGGACAGTCACCTATGGCTACACCTTC. Full variable domain (rest looked up from reference TRBV2 and TRBJ1-2): EPEVTQTPSHQVTQMGQEVILRCVPISNHLYFYWYRQILGQKVEFLVSFYNNEISEKSEIFDDQFSVERPDGSNFTLKIRSTKLEDSAMYFCASSDRTVTYGYTFGSGTRLTVV.

This clone has more than one count but fewer than ten. The rearrangement uses TRBV19 and TRBJ1-5, with D unresolved. The CDR3 runs 16 residues. V dropped 6 bases and J dropped 3 bases, with 18 bases sitting between them. Looked up from germline, CDR1 is LNHDA and CDR2 is SQIVND (reference sequence). The CDR3 sequence: CASSSISRGSNQPQHF. In nucleotides, the CDR3 is TGTGCCAGTAGCAGTATATCGCGAGGGTCCAATCAGCCCCAGCATTTT. Together with reference TRBV19 and TRBJ1-5, the CDR3 gives the full variable domain: DGGITQSPKYLFRKEGQNVTLSCEQNLNHDAMYWYRQDPGQGLRLIYYSQIVNDFQKGDIAEGYSVSREKKESFPLTVTSAQKNPTAFYLCASSSISRGSNQPQHFGDGTRLSIL.

This CDR3 is CASSLFGSGPNPYEQYF. CDR3 nucleotides: TGTGCCAGCAGTTTATTCGGTAGCGGACCTAACCCCTACGAGCAGTACTTC. The chain links TRBV27 to TRBJ2-7; D perhaps matches TRBD2 (6 bases). Trimming cost V 1 base and J 2 bases, with 18 bases left between them. This CDR3 is 17 amino acids long. The germline gives CDR1 MNHEY, CDR2 SMNVEV (reference sequence).

The J gene is TRBJ2-7, the V gene TRBV4-2; D is possibly TRBD2 (6 bases). Germline V lookup: CDR1 LGHNA, CDR2 YNFKEQ. This CDR3 comprises 15 residues. The germline V and J ends were trimmed by 1 base and 0 bases, with 10 bases remaining between them. The CDR3 DNA reads TGTGCCAGCAGCCAAGCGGAGGGGCCCTCCTACGAGCAGTACTTC. The encoded protein is CASSQAEGPSYEQYF.

This chain links TRBV7-9 with TRBJ2-7; a weak D match, TRBD1 (6 bases). Germline CDR1 and CDR2: SEHNR and FQNEAQ (reference sequence). The CDR3 sequence is 17 residues long. V was clipped by 4 bases and J by 3 bases, with 22 bases between them. DNA of the CDR3: TGTGCCAGCAGCTCAAATTTGATGGGGGCCGGGTTCTACGAGCAGTACTTC. The encoded protein is CASSSNLMGAGFYEQYF.

The chain has TRBV4-2 and TRBJ2-7, with D possibly matching TRBD1 (6 bases). Trimming shortened V by 1 base and J by 2 bases, and 6 bases separated the two germline ends. The V gene's germline CDR1 is LGHNA and CDR2 YNFKEQ. This CDR3 contains 13 residues. The CDR3 DNA reads as TGTGCCAGCAGCCAAGGACAGGCCTACGAGCAGTACTTC. It codes for CASSQGQAYEQYF.

V usage is TRBV4-1 and J usage is TRBJ1-2; D remains unclear. The CDR3 runs to 14 residues. Trimming removed 1 base at V and 4 bases at J, with 10 bases between. Germline-derived CDR1 and CDR2 are MGHRA and YSYEKL. The CDR3 region has the DNA TGCGCCAGCAGCCAAGCGGACCGGGGCTATGGCTACACCTTC. It translates to CASSQADRGYGYTF.

The chain couples TRBV3-1 (or the pseudogene TRBV3-2) to TRBJ2-2; TRBD2 matches at 15 bases. After removal of 0 bases from V and 4 bases from J, the junction contained 12 bases not matched to a gene. The germline gives CDR1 LGHDT, CDR2 YNNKEL (reference sequence). This CDR3 is built from 21 residues. The CDR3 reads CASSQDPVRTSGRVGTGELFF. CDR3 in DNA: TGTGCCAGCAGCCAAGATCCGGTAAGGACTAGCGGGAGGGTAGGCACCGGGGAGCTGTTTTTT.

The chain joins TRBV27 to TRBJ2-7; D might be TRBD1 (6 bases). The germline CDR1 and CDR2 sequences are MNHEY and SMNVEV (reference sequence). CDR3 size: 14 residues. Trimming stripped 6 bases from V and 4 bases from J, with 16 bases between. In nucleotides, the CDR3 is TGTGCCAGCAGACTCCAGGGCAGGGGTTACGAGCAGTACTTC. Translation: CASRLQGRGYEQYF.

Comments on this clone: This likely comes from a read error, as the CDR3 has no conserved phenylalanine or tryptophan at its end. Because the CDR3's place on the DNA is in doubt, the DNA is left out and the CDR3 is given as listed by TCRdb. The rearrangement links TRBV27 to TRBJ2-6; no check of the table's D call, TRBD2, against the DNA was made. The CDR3 adds up to 10 amino acids, both ends counted. The germline V gene has CDR1 MNHEY and CDR2 SMNVEV (reference sequence). CDR3 region: CASSPESGGV.

The chain is built from TRBV6-2 or TRBV6-3 and TRBJ1-1; TRBD1 aligns across 8 bases. The ends lost 6 bases at V and 1 base at J; junction bases unmatched: 19. The V gene's germline CDR1 is MNHEY and CDR2 SVGEGT. The CDR3 sequence is 19 residues long. For the CDR3, the DNA is TGTGCCAGCAGGTACGAACCCGACAGGGGCCACATCAGGAACACTGAAGCTTTCTTT. This codes for CASRYEPDRGHIRNTEAFF.

This sequence joins TRBV19 and TRBJ2-7; 8 bases line up with TRBD1. The germline CDR1 and CDR2 sequences are LNHDA and SQIVND (reference sequence). This CDR3 spans 14 amino acids. Trimming cost V 6 bases and J 0 bases; bases outside gene matches: 4. The DNA for the CDR3 is TGTGCCAGTAGCGGACAGGGAAGCTCCTACGAGCAGTACTTC. Translation gives CASSGQGSSYEQYF.

This clone is categorized as medium-sized. This chain uses TRBV7-9 with TRBJ1-6, with a tentative D call TRBD1 (6 bases). The CDR3 totals 13 residues. V was cut by 4 bases and J by 11 bases, with 12 bases left in between. Per germline, CDR1 SEHNR and CDR2 FQNEAQ (reference sequence). The CDR3 coding sequence is TGTGCCAGCAGCTCACGGGGGGGGCCACCCCTCCACTTT. This sequence encodes CASSSRGGPPLHF.

J is TRBJ1-2 and V is TRBV5-1, with D hard to call. Per the germline V gene, CDR1 is SGHRS and CDR2 is YFSETQ. CDR3 length: 15 amino acids. Trimming cost V 1 base and J 4 bases, with 14 bases left between them. The CDR3 spells CASSLLAEGGYGYTF. The CDR3 coding sequence is TGCGCCAGCAGCTTGTTAGCCGAAGGTGGCTATGGCTACACCTTC. The complete variable domain, with remaining parts taken from reference TRBV5-1 and TRBJ1-2, reads KAGVTQTPRYLIKTRGQQVTLSCSPISGHRSVSWYQQTPGQGLQFLFEYFSETQRNKGNFPGRFSGRQFSNSRSEMNVSTLELGDSALYLCASSLLAEGGYGYTFGSGTRLTVV.

This clone has a handful of counts. The rearrangement joins TRBV5-5 to TRBJ2-1; no clear D gene. The length of the CDR3 is 13 residues. The germline CDR1 and CDR2 sequences are SGHKS and YYEKEE (reference sequence). Trimming stripped 1 base from V and 4 bases from J, with 6 bases between. CDR3 protein: CASSLLGYNEQFF. In DNA, the CDR3 is TGTGCCAGCAGCTTGCTAGGATACAATGAGCAGTTCTTC.